One sample yielded the 5 T cell receptor beta chains listed below, sequenced in a study. TCRdb re-derived calls from the RT-PCR reads in MiXCR, one entry per CDR3 protein. The profile covers around 700,000 distinct CDR3 sequences, with around 14% appearing a single time and 3.6% taken by the ten largest. Sequenced sample: memory CD4+ T cells from blood. The receptors were gathered from a female donor in good health, serving as a healthy control.

The J gene is TRBJ2-3, the V gene TRBV3-1; 12 positions agree with TRBD2. Germline CDR1 is LGHDT and CDR2 is YNNKEL (reference sequence). The CDR3 covers 19 residues. After removal of 4 bases from V and 3 bases from J, the junction contained 14 bases not matched to a gene. CDR3 sequence reads: CASSRLRDGTSGHTDTQYF. The DNA of the CDR3 is TGTGCCAGCAGCCGCCTAAGAGACGGGACTAGCGGGCATACAGATACGCAGTATTTT.

This rearrangement joins TRBV5-4 to TRBJ2-3; D is possibly TRBD2 (5 bases). This CDR3 is built from 16 residues. V lost 4 bases to trimming and J lost 1 base, with 16 bases between them. Germline assignment: CDR1 SGHNT and CDR2 YYREEE (reference sequence). DNA for the CDR3: TGTGCCAGCAGCCCGGGATGGGAGAGGGGCACAGATACGCAGTATTTT. This codes for CASSPGWERGTDTQYF.

This clonotype was counted only a few times. The V gene is TRBV29-1, the J gene TRBJ1-2; 9 bases are shared with TRBD1. The CDR3 length is 13 residues. With V trimmed by 8 bases and J by 8 bases, 12 bases remained unmatched. Germline assignment: CDR1 SQVTM and CDR2 ANQGSEA. DNA for the CDR3: TGCAGCTCGTTGGGGGACAGGGTGGGAGGCTACACCTTC. Its translation: CSSLGDRVGGYTF. The complete variable domain, with remaining parts taken from reference TRBV29-1 and TRBJ1-2, reads SAVISQKPSRDICQRGTSLTIQCQVDSQVTMMFWYRQQPGQSLTLIATANQGSEATYESGFVIDKFPISRPNLTFSTLTVSNMSPEDSSIYLCSSLGDRVGGYTFGSGTRLTVV.

The CDR3 DNA reads TGCAGTGCTAGTAACGGGATGAACAATGAGCAGTTCTTC. Encoded protein: CSASNGMNNEQFF. This chain joins TRBV20-1 and TRBJ2-1; tentatively, D is TRBD2 (5 bases). The CDR3 runs to 13 residues. The germline V and J ends were trimmed by 3 bases and 5 bases, with 11 bases remaining between them. The V gene's germline CDR1 is DFQATT and CDR2 SNEGSKA (reference sequence).

V and J are TRBV6-6 and TRBJ2-7, with D perhaps matching TRBD1 or TRBD2 (5 bases each). The CDR3 is 15 residues long. V was shortened by 6 bases and J by 0 bases, with 15 bases between the two germline ends. CDR1 and CDR2 (germline): MNHNY, SVGAGI (reference sequence). CDR3 amino acids: CASRPQGRSSYEQYF. The CDR3 DNA reads as TGTGCCAGCAGACCCCAGGGACGCAGCTCCTACGAGCAGTACTTC.